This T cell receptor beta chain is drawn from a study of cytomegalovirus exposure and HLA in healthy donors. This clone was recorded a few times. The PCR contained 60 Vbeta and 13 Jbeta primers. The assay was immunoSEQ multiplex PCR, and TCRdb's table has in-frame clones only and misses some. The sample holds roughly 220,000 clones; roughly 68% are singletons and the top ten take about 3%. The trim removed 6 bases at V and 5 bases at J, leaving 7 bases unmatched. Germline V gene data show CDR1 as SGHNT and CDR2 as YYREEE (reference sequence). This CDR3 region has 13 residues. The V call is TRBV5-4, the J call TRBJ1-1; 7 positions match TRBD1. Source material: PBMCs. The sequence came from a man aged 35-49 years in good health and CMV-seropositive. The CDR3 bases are TGTGCCAGCAAAGTAGACAGGGAAACTGAAGCTTTCTTT. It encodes CASKVDRETEAFF.